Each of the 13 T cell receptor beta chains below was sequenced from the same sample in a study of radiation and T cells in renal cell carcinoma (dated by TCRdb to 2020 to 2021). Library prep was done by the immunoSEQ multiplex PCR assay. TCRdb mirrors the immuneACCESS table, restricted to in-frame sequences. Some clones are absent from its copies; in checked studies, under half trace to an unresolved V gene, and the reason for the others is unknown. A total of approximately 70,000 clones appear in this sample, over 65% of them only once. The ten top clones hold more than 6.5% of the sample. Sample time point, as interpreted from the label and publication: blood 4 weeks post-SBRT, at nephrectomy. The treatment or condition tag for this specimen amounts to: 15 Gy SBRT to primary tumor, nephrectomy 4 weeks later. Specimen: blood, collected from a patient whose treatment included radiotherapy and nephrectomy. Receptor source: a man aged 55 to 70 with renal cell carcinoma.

CDR3 bases: TGTGCCAGCTCACCAGGATGGACAGAGAATGAGCAGTTCTTC. Translated: CASSPGWTENEQFF. This rearrangement joins TRBV18 to TRBJ2-1, with D possibly matching TRBD1 (6 bases). V was trimmed by 2 bases and J by 7 bases, leaving 12 bases between them. Germline CDR1 reads KGHSH; CDR2 reads LQKENI. The CDR3 extends over 14 amino acids.

As DNA, the CDR3 is TGCGCCAGCAGCTTGACGACGGGACAGGGTAGTGAAAAACTGTTTTTT. Encoded protein: CASSLTTGQGSEKLFF. The V call is TRBV5-1, the J call TRBJ1-4; 9 bases agree with TRBD1. The V gene's germline CDR1 is SGHRS and CDR2 YFSETQ. The CDR3 covers 16 residues. Unmatched junction bases numbered 8, after V lost 1 base and J lost 7 bases.

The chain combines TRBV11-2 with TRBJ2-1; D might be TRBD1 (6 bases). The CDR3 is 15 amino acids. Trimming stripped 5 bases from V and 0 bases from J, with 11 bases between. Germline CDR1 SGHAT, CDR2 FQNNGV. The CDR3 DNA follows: TGTGCCAGCAGCCCCACAGGGATCTCCTACAATGAGCAGTTCTTC. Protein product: CASSPTGISYNEQFF.

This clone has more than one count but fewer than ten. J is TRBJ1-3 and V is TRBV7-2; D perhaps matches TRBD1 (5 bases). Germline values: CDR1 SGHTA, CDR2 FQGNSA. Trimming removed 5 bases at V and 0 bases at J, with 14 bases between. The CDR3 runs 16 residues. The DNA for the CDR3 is TGTGCCAGCAGCCTCGACAGCTTTGTCTCTGGAAACACCATATATTTT. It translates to CASSLDSFVSGNTIYF.

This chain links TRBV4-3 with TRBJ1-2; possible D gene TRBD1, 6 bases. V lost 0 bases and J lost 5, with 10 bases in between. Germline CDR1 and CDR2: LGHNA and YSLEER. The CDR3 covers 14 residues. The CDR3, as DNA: TGCGCCAGCAGCCAAGACCTCGGACAGTATGGCTACACCTTC. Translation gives CASSQDLGQYGYTF.

Here the CDR3 reads CASSQDLDYTF. DNA of the CDR3: TGCGCCAGCAGCCAAGATCTGGACTACACCTTC. The gene calls are TRBV4-1 and TRBJ1-2; D is ambiguous. The CDR3 runs to 11 residues. Trimming shortened V by 0 bases and J by 10 bases, and 6 bases separated the two germline ends. The germline V gene encodes CDR1 MGHRA and CDR2 YSYEKL.

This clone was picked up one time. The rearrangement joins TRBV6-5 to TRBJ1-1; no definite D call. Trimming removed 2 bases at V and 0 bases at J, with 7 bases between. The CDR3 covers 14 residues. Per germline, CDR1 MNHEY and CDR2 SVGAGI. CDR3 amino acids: CASSYLGMNTEAFF. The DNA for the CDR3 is TGTGCCAGCAGTTACCTAGGAATGAACACTGAAGCTTTCTTT.

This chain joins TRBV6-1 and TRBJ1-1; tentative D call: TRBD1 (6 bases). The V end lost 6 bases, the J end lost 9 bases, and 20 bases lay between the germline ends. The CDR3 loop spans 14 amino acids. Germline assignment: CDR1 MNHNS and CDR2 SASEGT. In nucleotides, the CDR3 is TGTGCCAGCAGCCCTACCTTGGACAGCCGGCAAGCTTTCTTT. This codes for CASSPTLDSRQAFF.

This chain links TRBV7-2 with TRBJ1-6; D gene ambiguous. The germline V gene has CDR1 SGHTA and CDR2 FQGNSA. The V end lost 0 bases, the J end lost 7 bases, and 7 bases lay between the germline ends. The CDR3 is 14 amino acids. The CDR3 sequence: CASSLAILNSPLHF. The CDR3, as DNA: TGTGCCAGCAGCTTAGCTATATTAAATTCACCCCTCCACTTT. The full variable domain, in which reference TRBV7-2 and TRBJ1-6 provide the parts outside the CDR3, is GAGVSQSPSNKVTEKGKDVELRCDPISGHTALYWYRQSLGQGLEFLIYFQGNSAPDKSGLPSDRFSAERTGGSVSTLTIQRTQQEDSAVYLCASSLAILNSPLHFGNGTRLTVT.

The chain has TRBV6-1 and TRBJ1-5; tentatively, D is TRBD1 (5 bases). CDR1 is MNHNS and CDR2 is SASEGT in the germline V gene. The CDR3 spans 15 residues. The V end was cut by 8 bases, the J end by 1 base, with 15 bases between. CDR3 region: CASSTRRGSNQPQHF. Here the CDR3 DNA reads TGTGCCAGCTCGACGAGAAGGGGAAGCAATCAGCCCCAGCATTTT.

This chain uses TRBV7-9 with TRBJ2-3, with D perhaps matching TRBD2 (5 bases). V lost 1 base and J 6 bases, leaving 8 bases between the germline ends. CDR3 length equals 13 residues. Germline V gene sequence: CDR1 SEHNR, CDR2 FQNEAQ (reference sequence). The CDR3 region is CASSLGRRDTQYF. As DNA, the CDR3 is TGTGCCAGCAGCTTAGGTCGGAGGGATACGCAGTATTTT.

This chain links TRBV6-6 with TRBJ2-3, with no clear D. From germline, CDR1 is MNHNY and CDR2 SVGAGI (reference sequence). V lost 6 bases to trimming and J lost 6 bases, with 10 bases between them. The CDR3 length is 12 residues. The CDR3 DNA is TGTGCCAGCAGCCACCGGGCGGATACGCAGTATTTT. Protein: CASSHRADTQYF.

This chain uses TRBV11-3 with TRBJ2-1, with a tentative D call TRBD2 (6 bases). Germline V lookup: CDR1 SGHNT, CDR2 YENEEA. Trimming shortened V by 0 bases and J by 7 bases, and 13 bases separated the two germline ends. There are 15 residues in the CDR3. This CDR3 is CASSLDGTRDNEQFF. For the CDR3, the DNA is TGTGCCAGCAGCTTAGACGGGACTCGCGATAATGAGCAGTTCTTC.